Given below is one T cell receptor (beta chain) in context. Antigen specificity is unknown. Looked up from germline, CDR1 is LNHDA and CDR2 is SQIVND (reference sequence). The CDR3 runs 13 residues. V was pared by 10 bases and J by 7 bases, with 8 bases of the junction left unmatched. This record comes from a study of cytomegalovirus exposure and HLA in healthy donors. Study in general: Counted in an early data release were tens of millions of unique TCRs from HLA-typed donors.

Researchers ran the PCR with 60 Vbeta and 13 Jbeta primers. As handled by the study authors: A follow-up analysis tallied some 80 million unique TCR beta chains, roughly 11 million shared. The repertoire was sequenced with immunoSEQ multiplex PCR; TCRdb's copy has only in-frame clones and lacks some. For V, J and clone size, that table is used; D and trimming come from the DNA. The table lists around 210,000 clones, roughly 73% of them singletons, with around 0.44% in the top ten. Study outcomes and limitations: Follow-up analysis later connected one missense variant in DCLRE1C with trimming of TCR beta V- and J-genes. Donors belonging to an Asian-associated ancestry cluster reportedly showed fewer N-insertions in productive TCRs than the roughly 700-donor mean, according to what a later analysis found.

The TCR sequence derives from a boy aged 5-17 years in good health and CMV-seronegative. This chain connects TRBV19 to TRBJ2-1; TRBD1 matches at 9 bases. Sequenced input: PBMCs. For the CDR3, the DNA is TGTGCCATCAGGACAGGGGAGAGGAATGAGCAGTTCTTC. Residues: CAIRTGERNEQFF.